The 6 T cell receptor beta chains in this list originate from one sample, sequenced in a study of T-cell memory formation after mild COVID-19. TCRdb called the 5' RACE reads again in MiXCR, with one record for every CDR3 protein. This table has 250,000 to 350,000 distinct CDR3 sequences, 16% appearing once. The specimen sequenced was PBMCs or a T cell subset sorted from them (not recorded which). Every receptor here comes from a man aged 18 to 35 who had mild COVID-19 (a few samples of this study predate the infection). Cell type and time point are not known.

The sample holds a few counts of this clonotype. The V and J genes are TRBV5-4 and TRBJ2-3; the D is unclear. V lost 6 bases to trimming and J lost 0 bases, with 17 bases between them. This CDR3 is built from 16 residues. Germline CDR1 SGHNT, CDR2 YYREEE (reference sequence). CDR3 nucleotides: TGTGCCAGCACCGAAGAAGGGTCACTAAGCACAGATACGCAGTATTTT. This encodes CASTEEGSLSTDTQYF.

This clonotype occurred a few times. The V gene is TRBV7-2, the J gene TRBJ2-7; D is unclear. This CDR3 region has 14 residues. V dropped 1 base and J dropped 0 bases, with 7 bases sitting between them. CDR1 and CDR2 (germline): SGHTA, FQGNSA. CDR3 in DNA: TGTGCCAGCAGCTTAGTCCATGTCTCCTACGAGCAGTACTTC. It specifies CASSLVHVSYEQYF.

This clonotype was recorded a few times. In DNA, the CDR3 is TGTGCCAGCAGCTTAGGTGGACAGAACGGTCCCTACACCTTC. Translation gives CASSLGGQNGPYTF. The genes are TRBV7-2 and TRBJ1-2; D is perhaps TRBD1 (6 bases). Trimming removed 1 base at V and 10 bases at J, with 16 bases between. The CDR3 totals 14 residues. Germline assignment: CDR1 SGHTA and CDR2 FQGNSA. Full variable domain (outside the CDR3, taken from reference TRBV7-2 and TRBJ1-2): GAGVSQSPSNKVTEKGKDVELRCDPISGHTALYWYRQSLGQGLEFLIYFQGNSAPDKSGLPSDRFSAERTGGSVSTLTIQRTQQEDSAVYLCASSLGGQNGPYTFGSGTRLTVV.

This clonotype was found a few times. The rearrangement links TRBV5-4 to TRBJ2-5; D is perhaps TRBD2 (6 bases). Germline CDR1 and CDR2: SGHNT and YYREEE (reference sequence). CDR3 length equals 14 residues. V lost 4 bases, J lost 3 bases, and 13 bases lay in between. The CDR3 DNA follows: TGTGCCAGCAGCCTGGGACTGGAAAAAGAGACCCAGTACTTC. Translating it yields CASSLGLEKETQYF.

The genes are TRBV5-1 and TRBJ2-2; D is unresolved. The CDR3 extends over 15 amino acids. Germline CDR1 is SGHRS and CDR2 is YFSETQ. V was trimmed by 2 bases and J by 3 bases, leaving 11 bases between them. The CDR3: CASSFSVGDTGELFF. Here the CDR3 DNA reads TGCGCCAGCAGCTTCTCGGTCGGCGACACCGGGGAGCTGTTTTTT.

This clonotype appeared a few times. The chain couples TRBV5-5 to TRBJ2-7, with TRBD2 identical over 8 bases. CDR3 size: 16 residues. Germline CDR1 is SGHKS and CDR2 is YYEKEE (reference sequence). After removal of 1 base from V and 0 bases from J, the junction contained 6 bases not matched to a gene. The chain's CDR3 is CASSLSRGTSSYEQYV. The CDR3 DNA reads TGTGCCAGCAGCTTGTCGAGAGGGACTAGCTCCTACGAGCAGTACGTC.